A selection of T cell receptor beta chains follows, all from one sample in a study of PD-L1 blockade in urothelial cancer. Profiled with immunoSEQ multiplex PCR; TCRdb holds only in-frame clones, not every one. Among about 50,000 clones listed, approximately 86% were seen once. Sequenced here: PBMCs, sampled around atezolizumab (anti-PD-L1) treatment. The receptors derive from a man aged 50 to 59 with urothelial cancer. The CDR3 runs from the conserved cysteine through the conserved F or W. A D gene is named only where the DNA matches it firmly. Rows may omit the clone size; those that give it use once, few, many or a size class.

TRBD1	TRBV19	TRBJ1-5	.	TGTGCCAGTAGTAGGGACAGGGAACAAAATCAGCCCCAGCATTTT	CASSRDREQNQPQHF
TRBD2	TRBV11-2	TRBJ2-5	.	TGTGCCAGCAGCTCTCCCGGCGGGGGAGTCCCGGAGACCCAGTACTTC	CASSSPGGGVPETQYF
TRBD1	TRBV19	TRBJ1-2	.	TGTGCCAGTACCGCGGGACAGGGAGTCTATGGCTACACCTTC	CASTAGQGVYGYTF
TRBD2	TRBV7-9	TRBJ2-1	few	TGTGCCAGCACCCAGTTATCGGTGCGGGAGGGGGGGCGGCAGTTCTTC	CASTQLSVREGGRQFF
TRBD2	TRBV28	TRBJ2-3	.	TGTGCCAGCATCGGTGCGGGAGGGCCAAGCACGCAGTATTTT	CASIGAGGPSTQYF
TRBD1	TRBV19	TRBJ1-3	.	TGTGCCAGTAAGGGACAGGGCTCCCCTGGAAACACCATATATTTT	CASKGQGSPGNTIYF
TRBD2	TRBV7-2	TRBJ2-2	.	TGTGCCAGCAGCGCAACTAGCGGGGGGGAGCTGTTTTTT	CASSATSGGELFF
TRBD2	TRBV28	TRBJ2-7	once	TGTGCCAGCAGTCCCGAAACTAGCGGGAGTTACCTAGGTCTGGGCGAGCAGTACTTC	CASSPETSGSYLGLGEQYF
TRBD1	TRBV6-1	TRBJ1-5	.	TGTGCCAGCAAAGGACAGGGGGCAAGCAATCAGCCCCAGCATTTT	CASKGQGASNQPQHF
.	TRBV10-3	TRBJ1-2	.	TGTGCCATCAACGCAGGGGCCTATGGCTACACCTTC	CAINAGAYGYTF
TRBD1	TRBV5-4	TRBJ2-7	.	TGTGCCAGCAGCTTGGGTGGGACAGGGGCCTTGGAGCAGTACTTC	CASSLGGTGALEQYF
.	TRBV7-8	TRBJ2-2	.	TGTGCCAGCAGCTTAAGTAGCACCGGGGAGCTGTTTTTT	CASSLSSTGELFF
.	TRBV15	TRBJ2-1	.	TGTGCCACCAGCAGAGACCTAGGAGCGGAGCAGTTCTTC	CATSRDLGAEQFF
.	TRBV29-1	TRBJ2-2	.	TGCAGCGTTTCCTGGGCAGGGTTGGACACCGGGGAGCTGTTTTTT	CSVSWAGLDTGELFF
.	TRBV6-4	TRBJ2-3	once	TGTGCCAGCAGTGACCCCTACACAGATACGCAGTATTTT	CASSDPYTDTQYF
.	TRBV4-1	TRBJ2-7	.	TGCGCCAGCAGCCAAGGACAGGCCTACTCCTACGAGCAGTACTTC	CASSQGQAYSYEQYF
TRBD1	TRBV15	TRBJ1-4	.	TGTGCCACCAGCAGAGGGCGGACAGGAGGTAATGAAAAACTGTTTTTT	CATSRGRTGGNEKLFF
TRBD2	TRBV28	TRBJ2-3	.	TGTGCCAGCAGTCCCTTAGGGACTAGCGGGTTTACTAGCACAGATACGCAGTATTTT	CASSPLGTSGFTSTDTQYF
TRBD2	TRBV4-3	TRBJ2-7	.	TGCGCCAGCAGCCAAGATCAACTAGCGGGCTACGAGCAGTACTTC	CASSQDQLAGYEQYF
.	TRBV6-4	TRBJ2-2	.	TGTGCCAGCAGTGACGGACAGAACACCGGGGAGCTGTTTTTT	CASSDGQNTGELFF
TRBD1	TRBV2	TRBJ1-3	once	TGTGCCAGCAGTGAAAGGGACAGGGTCGACACCATATATTTT	CASSERDRVDTIYF
.	TRBV10-2	TRBJ1-6	.	TGCGCCAGCAGTGAGGTGGGAGGCTCACCCCTCCACTTT	CASSEVGGSPLHF
.	TRBV5-1	TRBJ1-2	.	TGCGCCAGCAGCTTCGGAGGGAATGGCTACACCTTC	CASSFGGNGYTF
.	TRBV10-3	TRBJ2-7	.	TGTGCCATCAGTGAGTCGAATGGGCCAGCTTACGAGCAGTACTTC	CAISESNGPAYEQYF
TRBD1	TRBV19	TRBJ2-1	.	TGTGCCAGTATCCCAGGGGGGACAGGATACAATGAGCAGTTCTTC	CASIPGGTGYNEQFF
TRBD2	TRBV28	TRBJ2-3	.	TGTGCCAGCACCCCCGGGCTAGCGGGAGTGAGAGATACGCAGTATTTT	CASTPGLAGVRDTQYF
TRBD1	TRBV4-1	TRBJ1-3	.	TGCGCCAGCAGCCAAGCCGGACAGGTGGCTGGAAACACCATATATTTT	CASSQAGQVAGNTIYF
.	TRBV7-9	TRBJ2-5	.	TGTGCCAGCAGCTTACCTAGCGCGGAGACCCAGTACTTC	CASSLPSAETQYF
TRBD2	TRBV7-8	TRBJ2-1	.	TGTGCCAGCACCGCGGGAGGGATCGACGGAGTTTACAATGAGCAGTTCTTC	CASTAGGIDGVYNEQFF
.	TRBV5-5	TRBJ2-5	.	TGTGCCAGCAGCCCCGAGGTGTGGCAGGGGTTTGGGACCCAGTACTTC	CASSPEVWQGFGTQYF
TRBD1	TRBV6-6	TRBJ1-6	.	TGTGCCAGCGACAGGGGCCCTCGGAATTCACCCCTCCACTTT	CASDRGPRNSPLHF
.	TRBV7-9	TRBJ2-7	.	TGTGCCAGCAGCCGAGGCGGGTTTCCCTCCTACGAGCAGTACTTC	CASSRGGFPSYEQYF
.	TRBV6-6	TRBJ1-2	few	TGTGCCAGCAGTCAAACAGGGAACTATGGCTACACCTTC	CASSQTGNYGYTF
TRBD2	TRBV11-2	TRBJ2-7	.	TGTGCCAGCAACTCCGGGACTAGCGGGGGGGTTCCTATCTCCTACGAGCAGTACTTC	CASNSGTSGGVPISYEQYF
TRBD1	TRBV5-6	TRBJ1-2	few	TGTGCCAGCAGCTTGGGTAGGGGGCCCGGTGGCTACACCTTC	CASSLGRGPGGYTF
.	TRBV6-1	TRBJ2-7	.	TGTGCCAGCAGTGGGCGGATGACGGGCGAGCAGTACTTC	CASSGRMTGEQYF
TRBD1	TRBV9	TRBJ1-6	.	TGTGCCAGCAGCGTAGAGGACAGGGCTAATTCACCCCTCCACTTT	CASSVEDRANSPLHF
.	TRBV5-4	TRBJ2-7	.	TGTGCCAGCAGCTTGGGCAGACTACCCGCCTACGAGCAGTACTTC	CASSLGRLPAYEQYF
TRBD1	TRBV6-6	TRBJ1-2	once	TGTGCCAGCAGTACCTATGGCGGGACAGCTGTTACCTTC	CASSTYGGTAVTF
.	TRBV4-3	TRBJ2-3	.	TGCGCCAGCAGCCAAGCAGTGGTAGATACGCAGTATTTT	CASSQAVVDTQYF
TRBD2	TRBV7-8	TRBJ2-7	.	TGTGCCAGCAGCTCACTAGCGGGGATTCAATACGAGCAGTACTTC	CASSSLAGIQYEQYF
TRBD2	TRBV5-1	TRBJ2-2	.	TGCGCCAGCCTAGAAACCGGGACTAGCGCCGGGGAGCTGTTTTTT	CASLETGTSAGELFF
.	TRBV29-1	TRBJ1-1	.	TGCAGCGTTTTGGGACAGAACACTGAAGCTTTCTTT	CSVLGQNTEAFF
TRBD2	TRBV7-9	TRBJ2-1	.	TGTGCCAGCAGCTCACTAGCGGGAGAATACAATGAGCAGTTCTTC	CASSSLAGEYNEQFF
TRBD1	TRBV6-1	TRBJ2-1	.	TGTGCCACCCGGGACAGGGAAGACAATGAGCAGTTCTTC	CATRDREDNEQFF
TRBD2	TRBV27	TRBJ2-7	.	TGTGCCAGCAGTGCCGGGACTAGTAGCTACGAGCAGTACTTC	CASSAGTSSYEQYF